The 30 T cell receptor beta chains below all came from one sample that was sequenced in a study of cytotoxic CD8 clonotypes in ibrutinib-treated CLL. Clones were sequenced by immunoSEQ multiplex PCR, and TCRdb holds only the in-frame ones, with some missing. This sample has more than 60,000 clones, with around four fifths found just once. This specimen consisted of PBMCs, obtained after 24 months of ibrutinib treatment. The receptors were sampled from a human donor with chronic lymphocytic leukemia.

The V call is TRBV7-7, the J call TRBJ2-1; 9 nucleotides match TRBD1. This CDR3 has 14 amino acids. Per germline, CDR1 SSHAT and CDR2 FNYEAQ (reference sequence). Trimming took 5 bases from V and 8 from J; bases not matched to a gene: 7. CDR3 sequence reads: CASSLGQGTDEQFF. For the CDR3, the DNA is TGTGCCAGCAGCCTAGGACAGGGGACTGATGAGCAGTTCTTC.

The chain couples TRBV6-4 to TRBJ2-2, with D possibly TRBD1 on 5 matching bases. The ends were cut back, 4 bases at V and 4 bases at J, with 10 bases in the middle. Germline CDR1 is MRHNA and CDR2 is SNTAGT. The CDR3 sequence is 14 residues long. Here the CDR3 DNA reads TGTGCCAGCAGTGCGGGCAGGGCCACCGGGGAGCTGTTTTTT. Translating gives CASSAGRATGELFF.

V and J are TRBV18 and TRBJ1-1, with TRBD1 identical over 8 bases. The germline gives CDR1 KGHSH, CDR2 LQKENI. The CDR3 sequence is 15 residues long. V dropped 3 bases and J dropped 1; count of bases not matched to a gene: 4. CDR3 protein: CASSPGTGENTEAFF. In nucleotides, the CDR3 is TGTGCCAGCTCACCCGGGACAGGCGAGAACACTGAAGCTTTCTTT.

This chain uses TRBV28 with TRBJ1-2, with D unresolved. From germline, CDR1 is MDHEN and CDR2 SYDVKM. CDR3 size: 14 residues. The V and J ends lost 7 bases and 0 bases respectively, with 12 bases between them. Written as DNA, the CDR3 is TGTGCCAGCAACAGACCTCCTGCTAACTATGGCTACACCTTC. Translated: CASNRPPANYGYTF.

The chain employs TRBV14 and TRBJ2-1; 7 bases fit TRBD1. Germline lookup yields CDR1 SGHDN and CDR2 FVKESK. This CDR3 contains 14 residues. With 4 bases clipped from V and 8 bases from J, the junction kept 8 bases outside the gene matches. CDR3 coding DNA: TGTGCCAGCAGCCGACAACTAGGGGGCGATGAGCAGTTCTTC. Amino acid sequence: CASSRQLGGDEQFF.

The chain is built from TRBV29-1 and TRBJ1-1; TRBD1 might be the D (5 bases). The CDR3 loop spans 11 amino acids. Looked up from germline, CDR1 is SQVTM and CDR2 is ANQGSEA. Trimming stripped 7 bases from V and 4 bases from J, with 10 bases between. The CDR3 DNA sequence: TGCAGCGGGAGGGGCGCCACTGAAGCTTTCTTT. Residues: CSGRGATEAFF.

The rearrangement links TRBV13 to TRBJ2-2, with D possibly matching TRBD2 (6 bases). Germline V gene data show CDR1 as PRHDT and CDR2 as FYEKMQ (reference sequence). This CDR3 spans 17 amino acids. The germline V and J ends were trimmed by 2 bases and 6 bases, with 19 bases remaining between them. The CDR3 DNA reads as TGTGCCAGCAGCTTACGGCGGGGCGGGGTTGTGGCCGGGGAGCTGTTTTTT. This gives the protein CASSLRRGGVVAGELFF.

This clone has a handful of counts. DNA of the CDR3: TGTGCCAGCTCACCACCCACTAGCGGGAGTCACAATGAGCAGTTCTTC. Translation gives CASSPPTSGSHNEQFF. The V call is TRBV18, the J call TRBJ2-1; 11 nucleotides agree with TRBD2. V gave up 0 bases and J gave up 5 bases; unmatched junction bases: 3. The CDR3 contains 16 residues. Germline-derived CDR1 and CDR2 are KGHSH and LQKENI. Based on the CDR3 plus reference TRBV18 and TRBJ2-1, the full variable domain is NAGVMQNPRHLVRRRGQEARLRCSPMKGHSHVYWYRQLPEEGLKFMVYLQKENIIDESGMPKERFSAEFPKEGPSILRIQQVVRGDSAAYFCASSPPTSGSHNEQFFGPGTRLTVL.

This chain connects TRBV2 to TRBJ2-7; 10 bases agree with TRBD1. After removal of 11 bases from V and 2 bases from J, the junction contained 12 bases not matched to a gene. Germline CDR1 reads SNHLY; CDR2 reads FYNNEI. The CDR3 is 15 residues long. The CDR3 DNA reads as TGTGCCTCAAGGACAGGGGGGTTCGGAACCTACGAGCAGTACTTC. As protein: CASRTGGFGTYEQYF.

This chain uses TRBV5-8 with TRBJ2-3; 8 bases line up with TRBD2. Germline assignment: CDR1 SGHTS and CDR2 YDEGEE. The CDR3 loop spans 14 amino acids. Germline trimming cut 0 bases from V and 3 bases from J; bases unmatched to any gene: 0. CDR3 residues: CASSLGLATDTQYF. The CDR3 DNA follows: TGTGCCAGCAGCTTGGGACTAGCGACAGATACGCAGTATTTT.

Here the CDR3 DNA reads TGTGCCAGTACCATCACCGGGACTAGCGGGACCGAGCAGTACTTC. Translation gives CASTITGTSGTEQYF. The V and J genes are TRBV19 and TRBJ2-7, with 13 bases lining up with TRBD2. The CDR3 is 15 amino acids. V shed 7 bases and J 6 bases; nucleotides not matched to a gene: 9. Germline V gene data show CDR1 as LNHDA and CDR2 as SQIVND (reference sequence).

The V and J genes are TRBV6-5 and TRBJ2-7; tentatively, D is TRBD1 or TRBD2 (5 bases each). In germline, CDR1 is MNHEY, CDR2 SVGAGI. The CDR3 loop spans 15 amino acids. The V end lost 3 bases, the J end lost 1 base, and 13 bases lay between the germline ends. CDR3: CASSYGGGGSYEQYF. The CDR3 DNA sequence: TGTGCCAGCAGTTATGGGGGTGGCGGGTCCTACGAGCAGTACTTC.

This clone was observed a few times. The CDR3 protein is CAYKTGPLYGYTF. CDR3 in DNA: TGTGCCTATAAAACAGGGCCTCTATATGGCTACACCTTC. V usage is TRBV30 and J usage is TRBJ1-2, with a possible D match to TRBD1 (6 bases). V dropped 7 bases and J dropped 5 bases, with 17 bases sitting between them. Germline-derived CDR1 and CDR2 are GTSNPN and SVGIG (reference sequence). This CDR3 spans 13 amino acids.

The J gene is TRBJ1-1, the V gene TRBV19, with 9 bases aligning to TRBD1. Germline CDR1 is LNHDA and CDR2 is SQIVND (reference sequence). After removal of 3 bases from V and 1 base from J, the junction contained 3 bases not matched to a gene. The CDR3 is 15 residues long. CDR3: CASSIGQGRNTEAFF. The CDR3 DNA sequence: TGTGCCAGTAGTATCGGACAGGGGAGGAACACTGAAGCTTTCTTT.

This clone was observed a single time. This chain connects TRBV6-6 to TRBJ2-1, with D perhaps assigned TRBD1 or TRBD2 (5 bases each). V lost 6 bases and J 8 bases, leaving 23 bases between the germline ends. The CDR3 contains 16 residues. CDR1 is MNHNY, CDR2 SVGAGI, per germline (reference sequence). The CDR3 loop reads CASSPVSAGPGHEQFF. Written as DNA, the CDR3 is TGTGCCAGCAGCCCAGTAAGTGCAGGGCCGGGACATGAGCAGTTCTTC.

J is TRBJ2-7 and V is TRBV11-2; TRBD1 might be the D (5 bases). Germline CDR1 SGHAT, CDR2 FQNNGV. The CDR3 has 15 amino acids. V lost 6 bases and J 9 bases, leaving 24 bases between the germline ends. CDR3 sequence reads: CASSRNILRGELQYF. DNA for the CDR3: TGTGCCAGCAGTCGCAATATACTAAGGGGCGAGCTGCAGTACTTC.

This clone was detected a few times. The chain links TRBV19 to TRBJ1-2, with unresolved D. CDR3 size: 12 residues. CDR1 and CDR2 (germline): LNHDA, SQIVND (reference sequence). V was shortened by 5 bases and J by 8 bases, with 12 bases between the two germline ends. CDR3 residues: CASSVSQFGYTF. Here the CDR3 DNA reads TGTGCCAGTAGTGTGAGCCAGTTCGGCTACACCTTC.

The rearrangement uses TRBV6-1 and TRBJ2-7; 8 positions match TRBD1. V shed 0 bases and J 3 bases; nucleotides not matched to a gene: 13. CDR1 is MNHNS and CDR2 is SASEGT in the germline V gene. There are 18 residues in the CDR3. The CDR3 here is CASSEASTGWTGYYEQYF. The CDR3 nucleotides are TGTGCCAGCAGTGAAGCGTCAACAGGGTGGACAGGGTACTACGAGCAGTACTTC.

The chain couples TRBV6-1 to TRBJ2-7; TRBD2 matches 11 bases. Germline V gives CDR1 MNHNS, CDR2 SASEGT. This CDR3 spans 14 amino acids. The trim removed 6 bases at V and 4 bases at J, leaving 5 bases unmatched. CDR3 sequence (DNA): TGTGCCAGCAGGGGTCTAGCGGGAGGATACGAGCAGTACTTC. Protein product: CASRGLAGGYEQYF.

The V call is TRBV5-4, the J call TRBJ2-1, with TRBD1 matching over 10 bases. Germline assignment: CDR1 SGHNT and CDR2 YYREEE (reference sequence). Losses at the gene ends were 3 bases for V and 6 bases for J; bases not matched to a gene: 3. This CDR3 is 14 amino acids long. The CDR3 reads CASSWGTGANEQFF. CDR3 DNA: TGTGCCAGCAGCTGGGGGACAGGGGCCAATGAGCAGTTCTTC.

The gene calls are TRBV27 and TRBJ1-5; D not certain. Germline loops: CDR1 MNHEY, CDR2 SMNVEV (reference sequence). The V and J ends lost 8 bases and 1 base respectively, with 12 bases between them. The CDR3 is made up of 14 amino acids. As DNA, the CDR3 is TGTGCCAGCGGGGAAGGTCGCAGCAATCAGCCCCAGCATTTT. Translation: CASGEGRSNQPQHF.

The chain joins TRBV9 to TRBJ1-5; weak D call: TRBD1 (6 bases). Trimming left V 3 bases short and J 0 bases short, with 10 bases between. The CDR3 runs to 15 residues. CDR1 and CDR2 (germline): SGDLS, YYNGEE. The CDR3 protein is CASSAGHNSNQPQHF. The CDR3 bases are TGTGCCAGCAGCGCGGGACACAATAGCAATCAGCCCCAGCATTTT. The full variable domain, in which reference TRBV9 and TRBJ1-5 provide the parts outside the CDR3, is DSGVTQTPKHLITATGQRVTLRCSPRSGDLSVYWYQQSLDQGLQFLIQYYNGEERAKGNILERFSAQQFPDLHSELNLSSLELGDSALYFCASSAGHNSNQPQHFGDGTRLSIL.

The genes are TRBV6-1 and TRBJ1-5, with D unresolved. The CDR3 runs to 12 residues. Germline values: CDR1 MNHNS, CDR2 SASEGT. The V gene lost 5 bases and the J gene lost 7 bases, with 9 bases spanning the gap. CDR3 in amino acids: CASSPGGQPQHF. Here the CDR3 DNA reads TGTGCCAGCAGTCCGGGAGGGCAGCCCCAGCATTTT.

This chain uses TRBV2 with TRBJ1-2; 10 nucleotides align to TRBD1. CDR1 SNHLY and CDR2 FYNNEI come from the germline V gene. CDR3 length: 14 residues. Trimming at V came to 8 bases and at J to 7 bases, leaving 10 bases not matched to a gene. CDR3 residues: CASHERTGGGGYTF. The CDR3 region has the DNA TGTGCCAGCCATGAAAGGACAGGGGGTGGTGGCTACACCTTC.

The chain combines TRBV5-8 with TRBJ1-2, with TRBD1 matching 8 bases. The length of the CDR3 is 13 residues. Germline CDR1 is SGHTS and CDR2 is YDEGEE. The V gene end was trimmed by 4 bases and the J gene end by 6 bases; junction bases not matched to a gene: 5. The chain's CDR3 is CASSPKDRDGYTF. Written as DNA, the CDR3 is TGTGCCAGCAGCCCAAAGGACAGGGATGGCTACACCTTC.

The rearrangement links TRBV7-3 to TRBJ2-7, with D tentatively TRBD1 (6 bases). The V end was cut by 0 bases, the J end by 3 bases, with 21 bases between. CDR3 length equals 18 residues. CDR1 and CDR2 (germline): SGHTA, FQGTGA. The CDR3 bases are TGTGCCAGCAGCTTAACCCCCCGGGCAGGGGTCAGGGTCTACGAGCAGTACTTC. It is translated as CASSLTPRAGVRVYEQYF.

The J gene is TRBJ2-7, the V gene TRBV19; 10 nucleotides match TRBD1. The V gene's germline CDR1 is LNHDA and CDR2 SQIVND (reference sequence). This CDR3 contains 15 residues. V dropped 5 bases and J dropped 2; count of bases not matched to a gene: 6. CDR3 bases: TGTGCCAGTAGTCTCGCCGGGACAGGGGCCTACGAGCAGTACTTC. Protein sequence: CASSLAGTGAYEQYF.

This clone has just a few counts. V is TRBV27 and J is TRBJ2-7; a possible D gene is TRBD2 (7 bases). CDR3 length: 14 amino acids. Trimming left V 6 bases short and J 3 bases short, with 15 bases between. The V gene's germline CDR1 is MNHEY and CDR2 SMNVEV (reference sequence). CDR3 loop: CASSPGGQNYEQYF. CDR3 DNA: TGTGCCAGCAGCCCGGGGGGCCAGAACTACGAGCAGTACTTC.

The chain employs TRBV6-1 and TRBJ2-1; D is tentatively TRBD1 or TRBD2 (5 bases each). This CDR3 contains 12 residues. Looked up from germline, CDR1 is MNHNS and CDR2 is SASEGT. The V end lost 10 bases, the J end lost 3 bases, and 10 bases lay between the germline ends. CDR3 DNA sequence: TGTGCCATGTGGGACGGCTACAATGAGCAGTTCTTC. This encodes CAMWDGYNEQFF.

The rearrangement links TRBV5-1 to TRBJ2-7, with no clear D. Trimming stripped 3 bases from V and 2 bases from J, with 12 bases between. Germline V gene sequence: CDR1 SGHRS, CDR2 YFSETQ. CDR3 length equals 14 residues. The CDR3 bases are TGCGCCAGCAGCTCTAGGACCGTCACCTACGAGCAGTACTTC. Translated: CASSSRTVTYEQYF.